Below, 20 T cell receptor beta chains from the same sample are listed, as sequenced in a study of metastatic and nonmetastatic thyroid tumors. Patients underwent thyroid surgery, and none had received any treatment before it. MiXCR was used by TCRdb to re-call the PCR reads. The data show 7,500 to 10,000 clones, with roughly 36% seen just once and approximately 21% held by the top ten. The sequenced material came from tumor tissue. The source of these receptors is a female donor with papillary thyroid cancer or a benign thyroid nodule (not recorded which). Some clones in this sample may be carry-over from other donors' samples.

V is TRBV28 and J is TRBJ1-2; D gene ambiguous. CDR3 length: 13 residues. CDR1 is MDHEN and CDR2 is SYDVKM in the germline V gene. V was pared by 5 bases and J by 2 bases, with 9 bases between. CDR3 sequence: CASSPDGNYGYTF. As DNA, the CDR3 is TGTGCCAGCAGTCCGGACGGGAACTATGGCTACACCTTC.

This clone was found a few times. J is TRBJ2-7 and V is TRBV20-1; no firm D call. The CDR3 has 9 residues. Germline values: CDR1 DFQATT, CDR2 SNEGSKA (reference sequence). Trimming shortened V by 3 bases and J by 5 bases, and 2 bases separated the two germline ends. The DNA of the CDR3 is TGCAGTGCTAGTCACGAGCAGTACTTC. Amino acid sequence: CSASHEQYF.

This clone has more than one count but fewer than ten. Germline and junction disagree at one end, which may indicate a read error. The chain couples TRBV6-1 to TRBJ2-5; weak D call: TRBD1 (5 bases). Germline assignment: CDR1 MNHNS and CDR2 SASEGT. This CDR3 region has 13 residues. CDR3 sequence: CASSTGSEETHYF. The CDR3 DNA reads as TGTGCCAGCAGCACAGGCTCTGAGGAGACCCATTACTTC.

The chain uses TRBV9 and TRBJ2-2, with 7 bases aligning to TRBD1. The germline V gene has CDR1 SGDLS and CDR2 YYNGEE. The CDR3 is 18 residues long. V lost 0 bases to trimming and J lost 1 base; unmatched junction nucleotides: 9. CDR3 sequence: CASSVAFLGTVNTGELFF. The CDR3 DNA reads TGTGCCAGCAGCGTAGCATTTCTCGGGACAGTGAACACCGGGGAGCTGTTTTTT. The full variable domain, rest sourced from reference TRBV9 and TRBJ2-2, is DSGVTQTPKHLITATGQRVTLRCSPRSGDLSVYWYQQSLDQGLQFLIQYYNGEERAKGNILERFSAQQFPDLHSELNLSSLELGDSALYFCASSVAFLGTVNTGELFFGEGSRLTVL.

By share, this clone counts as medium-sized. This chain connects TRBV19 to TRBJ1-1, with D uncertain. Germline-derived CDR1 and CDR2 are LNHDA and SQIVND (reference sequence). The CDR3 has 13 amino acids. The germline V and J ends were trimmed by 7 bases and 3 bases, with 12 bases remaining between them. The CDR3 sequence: CASKRTSYTEAFF. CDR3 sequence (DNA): TGTGCCAGTAAGCGAACTAGCTACACTGAAGCTTTCTTT.

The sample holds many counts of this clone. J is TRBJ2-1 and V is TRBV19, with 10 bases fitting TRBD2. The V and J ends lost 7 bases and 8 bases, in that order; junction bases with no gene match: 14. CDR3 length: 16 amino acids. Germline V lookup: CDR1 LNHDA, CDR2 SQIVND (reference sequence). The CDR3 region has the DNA TGTGCCAGTATTGGCCCAGCAGCGGGGGGGCTCGATGAGCAGTTCTTC. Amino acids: CASIGPAAGGLDEQFF.

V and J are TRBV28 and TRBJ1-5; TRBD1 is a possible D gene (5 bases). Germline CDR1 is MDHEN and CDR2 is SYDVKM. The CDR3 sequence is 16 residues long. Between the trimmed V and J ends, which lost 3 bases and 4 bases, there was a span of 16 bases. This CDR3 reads CASSFRSMGVNQPQHF. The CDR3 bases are TGTGCCAGCAGTTTCCGGTCCATGGGGGTAAATCAGCCCCAGCATTTT.

The CDR3 sequence: CAWAKTGPYYGYTF. In nucleotides, the CDR3 is TGTGCCTGGGCAAAGACAGGGCCCTACTATGGCTACACCTTC. The chain joins TRBV30 to TRBJ1-2; 7 bases map to TRBD1. Trimming removed 5 bases from V and 3 bases from J; junction bases left unmatched: 9. Germline V lookup: CDR1 GTSNPN, CDR2 SVGIG (reference sequence). The CDR3 covers 14 residues.

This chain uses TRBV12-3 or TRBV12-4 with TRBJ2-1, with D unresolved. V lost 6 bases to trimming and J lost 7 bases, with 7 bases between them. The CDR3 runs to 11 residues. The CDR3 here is CASSRSNEQFF. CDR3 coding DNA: TGTGCCAGCAGCCGTTCTAATGAGCAGTTCTTC.

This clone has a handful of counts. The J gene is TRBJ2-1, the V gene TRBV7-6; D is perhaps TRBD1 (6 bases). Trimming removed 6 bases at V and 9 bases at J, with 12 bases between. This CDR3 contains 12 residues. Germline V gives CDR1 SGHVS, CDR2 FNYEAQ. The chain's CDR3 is CASSKQGAEQFF. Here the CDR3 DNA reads TGTGCCAGCAGTAAACAGGGTGCTGAGCAGTTCTTC.

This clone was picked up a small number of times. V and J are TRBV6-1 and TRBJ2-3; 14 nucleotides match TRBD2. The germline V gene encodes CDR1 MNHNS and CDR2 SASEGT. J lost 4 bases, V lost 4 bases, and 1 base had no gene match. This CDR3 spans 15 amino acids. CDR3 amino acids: CASSGLAGGPDTQYF. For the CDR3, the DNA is TGTGCCAGCAGTGGACTAGCGGGGGGGCCAGATACGCAGTATTTT.

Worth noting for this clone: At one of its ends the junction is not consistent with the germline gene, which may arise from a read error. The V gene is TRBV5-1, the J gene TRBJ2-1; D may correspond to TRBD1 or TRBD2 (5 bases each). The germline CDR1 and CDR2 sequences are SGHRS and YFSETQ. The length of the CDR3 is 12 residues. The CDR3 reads CASSLLEGRLVF. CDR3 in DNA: TGCGCCAGCAGCTTACTAGAGGGGCGCCTGGTCTTC. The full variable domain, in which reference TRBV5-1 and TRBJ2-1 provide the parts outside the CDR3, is KAGVTQTPRYLIKTRGQQVTLSCSPISGHRSVSWYQQTPGQGLQFLFEYFSETQRNKGNFPGRFSGRQFSNSRSEMNVSTLELGDSALYLCASSLLEGRLVFGPGTRLTVL.

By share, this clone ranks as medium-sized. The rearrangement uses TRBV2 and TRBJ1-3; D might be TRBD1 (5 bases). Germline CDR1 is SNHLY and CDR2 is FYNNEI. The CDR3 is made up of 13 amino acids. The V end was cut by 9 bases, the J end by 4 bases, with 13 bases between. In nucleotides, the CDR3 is TGTGCCAGTAAGGGGACTGAAGGAAACACCATATATTTT. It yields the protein CASKGTEGNTIYF.

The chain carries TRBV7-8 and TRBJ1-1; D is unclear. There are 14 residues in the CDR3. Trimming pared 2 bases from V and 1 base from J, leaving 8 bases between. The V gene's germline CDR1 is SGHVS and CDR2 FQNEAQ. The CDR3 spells CASSLRSENTEAFF. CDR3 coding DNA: TGTGCCAGCAGCTTACGCTCGGAGAACACTGAAGCTTTCTTT.

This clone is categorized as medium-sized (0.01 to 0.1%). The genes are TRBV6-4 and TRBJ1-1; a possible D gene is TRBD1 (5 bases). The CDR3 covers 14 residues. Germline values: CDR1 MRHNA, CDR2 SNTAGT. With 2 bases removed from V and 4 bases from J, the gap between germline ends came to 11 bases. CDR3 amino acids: CASSDGGEGTEAFF. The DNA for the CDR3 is TGTGCCAGCAGTGACGGGGGGGAAGGCACTGAAGCTTTCTTT.

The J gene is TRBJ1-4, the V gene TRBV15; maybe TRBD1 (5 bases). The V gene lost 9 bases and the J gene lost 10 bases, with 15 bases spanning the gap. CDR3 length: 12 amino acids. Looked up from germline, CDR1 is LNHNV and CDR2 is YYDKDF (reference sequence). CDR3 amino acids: CATGPLGGKLFF. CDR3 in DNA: TGTGCCACGGGACCCCTTGGAGGAAAACTGTTTTTT.

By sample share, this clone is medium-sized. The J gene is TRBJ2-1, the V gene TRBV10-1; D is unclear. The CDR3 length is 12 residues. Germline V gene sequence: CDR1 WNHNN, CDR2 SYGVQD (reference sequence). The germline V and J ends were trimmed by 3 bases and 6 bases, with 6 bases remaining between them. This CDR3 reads CASSDGSNEQFF. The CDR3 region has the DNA TGCGCCAGCAGTGACGGTAGCAATGAGCAGTTCTTC.

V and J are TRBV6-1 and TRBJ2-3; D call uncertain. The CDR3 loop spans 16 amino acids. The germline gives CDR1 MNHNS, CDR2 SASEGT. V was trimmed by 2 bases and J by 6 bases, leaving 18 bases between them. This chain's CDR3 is CASSELVGQTADTQYF. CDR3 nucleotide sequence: TGTGCCAGCAGTGAATTAGTAGGCCAAACAGCGGATACGCAGTATTTT.

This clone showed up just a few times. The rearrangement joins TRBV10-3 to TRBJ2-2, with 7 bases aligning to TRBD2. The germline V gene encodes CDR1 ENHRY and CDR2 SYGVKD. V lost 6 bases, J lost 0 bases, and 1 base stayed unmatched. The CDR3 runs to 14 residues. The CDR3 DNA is TGTGCCATCAGCCTAGCGGCGAACACCGGGGAGCTGTTTTTT. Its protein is CAISLAANTGELFF.

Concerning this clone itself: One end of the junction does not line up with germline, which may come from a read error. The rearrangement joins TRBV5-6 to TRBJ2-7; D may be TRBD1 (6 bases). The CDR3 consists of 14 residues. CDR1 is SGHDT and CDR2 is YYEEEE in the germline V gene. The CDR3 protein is CASSLTGWEYEHYF. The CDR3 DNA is TGTGCCAGCAGCTTGACAGGGTGGGAATACGAGCATTACTTC.